These T cell receptor beta chains were read from a single sample in a study of blood T cell repertoires in COVID-19. Using immunoSEQ multiplex PCR, the repertoire was profiled, and TCRdb retains in-frame clones only, with some absent. This sample has roughly 90,000 clones, with roughly 78% found just once. Sequenced input: peripheral blood. These receptors were collected from a woman aged 70-85 years with acute or convalescent COVID-19. Both conserved end residues are part of each CDR3. The order of the fields is J gene, V gene, clone size, D gene, CDR3 protein, CDR3 DNA. A D gene is named only where the DNA matches it firmly. Not every row has a clone size; where given, it reads once, few, many or a size class.

TRBJ2-5	TRBV24-1	NA	NA	CATQDNQETQYF	TGTGCCACCCAGGATAATCAAGAGACCCAGTACTTC
TRBJ2-3	TRBV5-1	NA	TRBD1	CASSLETGVADTQYF	TGCGCCAGCAGCTTGGAGACAGGGGTGGCAGATACGCAGTATTTT
TRBJ1-5	TRBV5-1	NA	NA	CASSLSGLSNQPQHF	TGCGCCAGCAGCTTGTCAGGACTTAGCAATCAGCCCCAGCATTTT
TRBJ1-1	TRBV3-1/TRBV3-2	NA	NA	CASSQGAAEAFF	TGTGCCAGCAGCCAGGGGGCGGCCGAAGCTTTCTTT
TRBJ2-1	TRBV5-4	NA	NA	CASSRSGSYNEQFF	TGTGCCAGCAGCCGTAGCGGATCCTACAATGAGCAGTTCTTC
TRBJ1-4	TRBV28	NA	NA	CASTLHEKLFF	TGTGCCAGCACCTTACACGAAAAACTGTTTTTT
TRBJ1-6	TRBV30	NA	TRBD1	CAWTRSGTGVSPLHF	TGTGCCTGGACAAGATCCGGGACAGGAGTTTCACCCCTCCACTTT
TRBJ1-5	TRBV5-1	NA	NA	CASSPGNGGSNQPQHF	TGCGCCAGCAGCCCAGGGAACGGGGGGAGCAATCAGCCCCAGCATTTT
TRBJ2-5	TRBV13	NA	NA	CASSPLGLQKEETQYF	TGTGCCAGCAGCCCCCTGGGACTCCAAAAAGAAGAGACCCAGTACTTC
TRBJ1-1	TRBV13	NA	NA	CASSSGHLNTEAFF	TGTGCCAGCAGCTCGGGACACTTGAACACTGAAGCTTTCTTT
TRBJ1-3	TRBV30	few	NA	CAWSVLGGNTIYF	TGTGCCTGGAGTGTACTCGGGGGAAACACCATATATTTT
TRBJ1-2	TRBV19	NA	TRBD1	CASKETGGVDYGYTF	TGTGCCAGTAAGGAGACAGGGGGCGTAGACTATGGCTACACCTTC
TRBJ1-2	TRBV10-3	NA	NA	CAIGGGRSYGYTF	TGTGCCATCGGGGGGGGGCGGTCCTATGGCTACACCTTC
TRBJ1-1	TRBV2	NA	NA	CASMEASRTEAFF	TGTGCCAGCATGGAGGCCTCAAGAACTGAAGCTTTCTTT
TRBJ2-7	TRBV27	NA	TRBD2	CASLPREGNLYEQYF	TGTGCCTCCCTTCCGCGGGAGGGAAACCTATACGAGCAGTACTTC
TRBJ1-2	TRBV3-1/TRBV3-2	NA	TRBD1	CASSPLTGTYGYTF	TGTGCCAGCAGCCCCCTGACAGGGACCTATGGCTACACCTTC
TRBJ1-5	TRBV19	NA	NA	CASTGQLNQPQHF	TGTGCCAGTACTGGGCAGCTCAATCAGCCCCAGCATTTT
TRBJ1-5	TRBV27	few	NA	CASSFRSSNQPQHF	TGTGCCAGCAGTTTTCGGAGTAGCAATCAGCCCCAGCATTTT
TRBJ2-1	TRBV30	NA	TRBD1	CAWSDRGNEQFF	TGTGCCTGGAGTGACAGGGGCAATGAGCAGTTCTTC
TRBJ1-1	TRBV18	NA	NA	CASSPSRDTEAFF	TGTGCCAGCTCACCGTCCAGGGACACTGAAGCTTTCTTT
TRBJ2-1	TRBV5-4	NA	TRBD2	CASSRGLAGVGSYNEQFF	TGTGCCAGCAGCCGGGGACTAGCGGGAGTAGGGTCCTACAATGAGCAGTTCTTC
TRBJ1-5	TRBV28	NA	NA	CASSPISSEGTYSNQPQHF	TGTGCCAGCAGCCCGATCTCTTCCGAGGGGACATATAGCAATCAGCCCCAGCATTTT
TRBJ2-1	TRBV6-1	NA	TRBD1	CASSGLTGNVDNEQFF	TGTGCCAGCAGTGGCCTGACAGGGAACGTGGACAATGAGCAGTTCTTC
TRBJ1-6	TRBV7-9	NA	NA	CASSPTGGPSSYNSPLHF	TGTGCCAGCAGCCCCACTGGAGGACCGAGCTCCTATAATTCACCCCTCCACTTT
TRBJ2-7	TRBV5-1	NA	TRBD2	CASNGQPGLAGAYEQYF	TGCGCCAGCAACGGACAGCCGGGACTAGCGGGAGCCTACGAGCAGTACTTC
TRBJ1-2	TRBV7-2	few	TRBD1	CASSLNPRQGVYGYTF	TGTGCCAGCAGCTTAAATCCCCGACAGGGGGTGTATGGCTACACCTTC
TRBJ2-5	TRBV6-5	NA	TRBD2	CASIAGRAGTQYF	TGTGCCAGCATTGCCGGGAGGGCGGGGACCCAGTACTTC
TRBJ2-2	TRBV19	NA	NA	CASSIDRTNTGELFF	TGTGCCAGTAGTATCGACAGAACGAACACCGGGGAGCTGTTTTTT
TRBJ1-1	TRBV5-6	NA	NA	CASITWGGMNTEAFF	TGTGCCAGCATCACTTGGGGGGGAATGAACACTGAAGCTTTCTTT
TRBJ1-1	TRBV28	NA	NA	CASSPTWGANTEAFF	TGTGCCAGCAGCCCAACCTGGGGCGCGAACACTGAAGCTTTCTTT
TRBJ1-1	TRBV12-5	NA	NA	CASGLGGGNTEAFF	TGTGCTAGTGGTTTGGGAGGGGGTAACACTGAAGCTTTCTTT
TRBJ1-1	TRBV5-3	NA	NA	CALVGTYWVTEAFF	TGTGCCCTTGTGGGGACATATTGGGTGACTGAAGCTTTCTTT
TRBJ1-2	TRBV10-3	NA	NA	CAVGSGVLGYTF	TGTGCCGTCGGCTCAGGGGTGTTGGGCTACACCTTC
TRBJ1-1	TRBV11-2	NA	NA	CASSLRPGTAMNTEAFF	TGTGCCAGCAGCTTACGTCCTGGAACAGCCATGAACACTGAAGCTTTCTTT
TRBJ1-2	TRBV28	NA	TRBD1	CAANVDRHAYGYTF	TGTGCCGCCAACGTGGACAGGCACGCCTATGGCTACACCTTC
TRBJ1-2	TRBV28	NA	NA	CASSPTMDYGYTF	TGTGCCAGCAGTCCAACTATGGACTATGGCTACACCTTC
TRBJ2-5	TRBV20-1	NA	NA	CSASVGEETQYF	TGCAGTGCTAGTGTCGGGGAAGAGACCCAGTACTTC
TRBJ2-3	TRBV5-1	NA	NA	CASSLGGDRTDTQYF	TGCGCCAGCAGCTTGGGCGGGGACCGCACAGATACGCAGTATTTT
TRBJ2-7	TRBV10-2	NA	TRBD2	CASRGGTSGRALREQYF	TGCGCCAGCAGGGGGGGGACTAGCGGGCGCGCCCTCCGCGAGCAGTACTTC
TRBJ1-3	TRBV7-2	NA	TRBD1	CASSLGTGLGGNTIYF	TGTGCCAGCAGCTTGGGGACAGGGTTGGGAGGAAACACCATATATTTT
TRBJ1-2	TRBV6-5	NA	TRBD1	CASRDRPNYGYTF	TGTGCCAGCAGGGACAGGCCTAACTATGGCTACACCTTC
TRBJ2-3	TRBV10-3	NA	NA	CAIRPEGPTDTQYF	TGTGCCATCAGGCCGGAGGGTCCTACAGATACGCAGTATTTT
TRBJ1-2	TRBV5-1	NA	TRBD1	CASSPGPTGFGYTF	TGCGCCAGCAGCCCCGGTCCGACAGGGTTTGGCTACACCTTC
TRBJ2-3	TRBV14	NA	TRBD1	CASSQRDSQDPSTDTQYF	TGTGCCAGCAGCCAGAGGGACAGCCAGGACCCTAGCACAGATACGCAGTATTTT
TRBJ2-2	TRBV24-1	few	TRBD1	CATSEPGTGTGELFF	TGTGCCACCAGTGAACCCGGGACAGGGACCGGGGAGCTGTTTTTT
TRBJ1-5	TRBV2	NA	NA	CASSEAVVQPQHF	TGTGCCAGCAGTGAGGCGGTAGTTCAGCCCCAGCATTTT
TRBJ2-1	TRBV6-2/TRBV6-3	few	TRBD2	CASSYSELAGSYNEQFF	TGTGCCAGCAGTTACTCGGAACTAGCGGGTTCCTACAATGAGCAGTTCTTC
TRBJ2-2	TRBV5-1	NA	NA	CASSLGQNTGELFF	TGCGCCAGCAGCTTGGGACAAAACACCGGGGAGCTGTTTTTT
TRBJ1-4	TRBV3-1/TRBV3-2	NA	NA	CASSQDRGATNEKLFF	TGTGCCAGCAGCCAAGATAGGGGCGCAACTAATGAAAAACTGTTTTTT
TRBJ2-1	TRBV21-1	NA	NA	CASSDRGTYNEQFF	TGTGCCAGCAGTGACAGGGGAACGTACAATGAGCAGTTCTTC
TRBJ2-7	TRBV4-2	NA	NA	CASSQETAYEQYF	TGTGCCAGCAGCCAAGAGACAGCCTACGAGCAGTACTTC
TRBJ2-5	TRBV5-5	once	TRBD1	CASSIQDRGRETQYF	TGTGCCAGCAGCATACAGGACAGGGGGAGAGAGACCCAGTACTTC
TRBJ1-4	TRBV5-1	few	NA	CASGQTGGEEKLFF	TGCGCCAGCGGACAGACGGGAGGGGAAGAAAAACTGTTTTTT